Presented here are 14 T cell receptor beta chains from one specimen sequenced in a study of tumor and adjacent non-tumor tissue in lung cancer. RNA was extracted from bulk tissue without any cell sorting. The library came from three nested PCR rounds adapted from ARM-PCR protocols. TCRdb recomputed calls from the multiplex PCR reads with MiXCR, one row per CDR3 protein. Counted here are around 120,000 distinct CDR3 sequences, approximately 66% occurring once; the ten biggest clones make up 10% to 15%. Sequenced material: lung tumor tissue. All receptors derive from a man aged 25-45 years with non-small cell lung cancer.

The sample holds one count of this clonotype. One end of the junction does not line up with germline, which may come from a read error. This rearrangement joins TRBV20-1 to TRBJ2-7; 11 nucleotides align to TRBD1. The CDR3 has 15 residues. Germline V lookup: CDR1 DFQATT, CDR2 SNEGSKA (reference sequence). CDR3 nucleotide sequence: TGCAGTGCTAGGGGGACAGGGGGATTCTTCTACAAGCAGTACTTC. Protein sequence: CSARGTGGFFYKQYF.

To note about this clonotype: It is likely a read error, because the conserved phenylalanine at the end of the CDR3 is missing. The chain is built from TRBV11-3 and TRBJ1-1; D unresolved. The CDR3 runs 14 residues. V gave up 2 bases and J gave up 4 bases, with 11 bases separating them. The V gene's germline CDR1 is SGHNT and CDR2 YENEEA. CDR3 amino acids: CASSLSSVTTEAFS. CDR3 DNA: TGTGCCAGCAGCTTAAGTTCCGTGACCACTGAAGCTTTCTCT.

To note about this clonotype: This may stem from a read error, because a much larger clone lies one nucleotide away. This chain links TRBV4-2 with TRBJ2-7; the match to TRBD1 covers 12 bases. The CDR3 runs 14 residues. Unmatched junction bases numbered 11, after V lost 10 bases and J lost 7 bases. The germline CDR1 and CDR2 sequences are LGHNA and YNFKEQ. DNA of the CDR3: TGTGCCAACCCTGCGGGACAGGGGGCGAGAGAGCAGTACTTC. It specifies CANPAGQGAREQYF.

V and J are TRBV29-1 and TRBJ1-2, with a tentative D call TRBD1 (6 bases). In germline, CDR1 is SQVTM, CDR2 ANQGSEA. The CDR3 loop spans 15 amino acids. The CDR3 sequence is CIVDVAGAILGGYTF. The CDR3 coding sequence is TGCATCGTCGATGTGGCAGGGGCGATCCTAGGAGGCTACACCTTC.

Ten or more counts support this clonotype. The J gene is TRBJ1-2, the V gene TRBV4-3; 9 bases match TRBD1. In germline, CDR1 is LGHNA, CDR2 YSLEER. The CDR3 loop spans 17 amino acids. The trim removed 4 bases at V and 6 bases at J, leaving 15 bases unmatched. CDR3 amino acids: CASSLWTGVASEHGYTF. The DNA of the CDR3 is TGCGCCAGCAGCCTCTGGACAGGGGTCGCGTCGGAGCATGGCTACACCTTC.

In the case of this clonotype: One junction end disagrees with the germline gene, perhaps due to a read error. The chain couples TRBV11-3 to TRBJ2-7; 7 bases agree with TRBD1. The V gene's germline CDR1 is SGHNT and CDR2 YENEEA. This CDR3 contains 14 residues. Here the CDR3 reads CATSLVPGGNMQYF. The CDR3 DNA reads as TGTGCCACCAGCTTAGTACCAGGGGGTAACATGCAGTACTTC.

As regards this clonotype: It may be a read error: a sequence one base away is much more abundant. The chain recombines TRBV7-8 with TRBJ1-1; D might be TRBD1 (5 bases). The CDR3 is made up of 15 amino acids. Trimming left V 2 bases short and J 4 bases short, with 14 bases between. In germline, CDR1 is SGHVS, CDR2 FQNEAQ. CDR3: CASSLSGGLTTEAFF. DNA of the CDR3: TGTGCCAGCAGCTTATCCGGGGGTTTGACCACTGAAGCTTTCTTT.

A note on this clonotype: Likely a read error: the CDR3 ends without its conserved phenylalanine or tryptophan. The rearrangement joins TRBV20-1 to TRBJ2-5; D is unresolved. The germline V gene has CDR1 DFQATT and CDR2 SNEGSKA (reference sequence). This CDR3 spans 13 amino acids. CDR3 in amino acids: CSARAGVEETQYL. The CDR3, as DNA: TGCAGTGCTAGAGCTGGGGTCGAAGAGACACAGTACTTA.

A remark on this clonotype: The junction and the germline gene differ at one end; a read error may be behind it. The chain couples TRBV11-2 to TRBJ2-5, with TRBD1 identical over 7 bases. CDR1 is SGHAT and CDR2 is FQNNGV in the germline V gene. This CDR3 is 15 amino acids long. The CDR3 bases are TGTGCTAGCAGCTTAGATACAGGGGTGGAAGAGACCCAGTACTTC. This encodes CASSLDTGVEETQYF.

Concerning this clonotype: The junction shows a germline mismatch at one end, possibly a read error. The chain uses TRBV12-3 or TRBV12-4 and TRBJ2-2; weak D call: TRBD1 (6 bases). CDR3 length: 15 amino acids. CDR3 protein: CTSLLGAPWTGELFF. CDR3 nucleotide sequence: TGTACCAGCCTATTGGGGGCCCCGTGGACCGGGGAGCTGTTTTTT.

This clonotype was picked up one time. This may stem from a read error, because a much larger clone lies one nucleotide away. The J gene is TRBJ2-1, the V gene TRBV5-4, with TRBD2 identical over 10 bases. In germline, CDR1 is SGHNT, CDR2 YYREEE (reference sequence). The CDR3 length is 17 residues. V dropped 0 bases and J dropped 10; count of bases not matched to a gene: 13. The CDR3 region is CASSLVPLAGTQGEQFF. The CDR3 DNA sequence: TGTGCCAGCAGCTTGGTCCCACTAGCGGGGACCCAAGGGGAGCAGTTCTTC.

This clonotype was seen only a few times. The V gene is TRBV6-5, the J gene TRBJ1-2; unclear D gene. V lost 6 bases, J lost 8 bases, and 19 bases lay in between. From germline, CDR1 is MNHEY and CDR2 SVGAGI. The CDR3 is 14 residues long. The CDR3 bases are TGTGCCAGCAGGCTCTCAGGACCCTCGGGCGGCTACACCTTC. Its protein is CASRLSGPSGGYTF.

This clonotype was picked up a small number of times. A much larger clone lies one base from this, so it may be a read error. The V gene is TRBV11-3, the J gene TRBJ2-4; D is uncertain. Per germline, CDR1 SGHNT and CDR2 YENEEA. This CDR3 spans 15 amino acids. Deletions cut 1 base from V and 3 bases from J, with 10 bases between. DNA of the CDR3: TGTGCCAGCAGCTTAGGGTCCATAGTCAAAAACATTCAGTACTTC. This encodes CASSLGSIVKNIQYF.

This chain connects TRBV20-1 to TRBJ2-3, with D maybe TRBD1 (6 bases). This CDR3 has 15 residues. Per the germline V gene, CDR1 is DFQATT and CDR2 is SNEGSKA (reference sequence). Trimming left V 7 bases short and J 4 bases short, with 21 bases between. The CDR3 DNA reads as TGCAGTGTTAACATGAGGGGGAAGGGTGCAGATACGCAGTATTTT. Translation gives CSVNMRGKGADTQYF.